The clone carrying this T cell receptor beta chain was counted between two and nine times. TCRdb fed the 5' RACE reads into MiXCR, producing one record per CDR3 protein. The data hold fewer than 450,000 distinct CDR3 sequences, with approximately 3.9% observed a single time. This CDR3 spans 15 amino acids. Per germline, CDR1 SQVTM and CDR2 ANQGSEA. V was trimmed by 2 bases and J by 2 bases, leaving 12 bases between them. The data belong to a study of T cells after yellow fever vaccination. The rearrangement links TRBV29-1 to TRBJ2-2; D not certain. The material sequenced was PBMCs, taken 5 days after the yellow fever booster vaccination. The sequence was collected from a man younger than 35 who received the YFV17D yellow fever vaccine. The CDR3 bases are TGCAGCGTTGAACTTCTGACTTATAACACCGGGGAGCTGTTTTTT. This sequence encodes CSVELLTYNTGELFF.